These T cell receptor beta chains were read from a single sample in a study. TCRdb re-called the RT-PCR reads with MiXCR, one entry per CDR3 protein. This sample has about 700,000 distinct CDR3 sequences, with 14% found just once. The sample comprised memory CD4+ T cells from blood. These receptors came from a female donor in good health, serving as a healthy control. Each CDR3 is given with its conserved first and last residue. D genes are given only for firm matches. The size entry is marked missing in some rows and otherwise reads once, few, many or a size class.

abundance	v_gene	d_gene	j_gene	CDR3nt	CDR3aa
many	TRBV6-5	NA	TRBJ2-5	TGTGCCAGCAGTTCCCCAACGAGGGAGACCCAGTACTTC	CASSSPTRETQYF
few	TRBV12-3/TRBV12-4	NA	TRBJ2-3	TGTGCCAGCAGTTTTCACGGGGCTGGCACAGATACGCAGTATTTT	CASSFHGAGTDTQYF
NA	TRBV18	TRBD1	TRBJ1-1	TGTGCCAGCTCACCCTCCGGGACAGGGGGCAGGAACACTGAAGCTTTCTTT	CASSPSGTGGRNTEAFF
few	TRBV9	NA	TRBJ1-1	TGTGCCAGCAGTAAGACAGGCCCGAGCACTGAAGCTTTCTTT	CASSKTGPSTEAFF
NA	TRBV5-1	NA	TRBJ1-6	TGCGCCAGCAGCTTGGATAACAGGGTACGTTCACCCCTCCACTTT	CASSLDNRVRSPLHF
few	TRBV10-3	NA	TRBJ1-3	TGTGCCATCAGTGAGTCGAGTTACTCTGGAAACACCATATATTTT	CAISESSYSGNTIYF
NA	TRBV4-1	NA	TRBJ1-5	TGCGCCAGCAGCCCTGGCCGGGACGAGCGCAATCAGCCCCAGCATTTT	CASSPGRDERNQPQHF
many	TRBV20-1	TRBD2	TRBJ2-3	TGCAGTGCTAGAAGACTAGCGGGAGATAGCACAGATACGCAGTATTTT	CSARRLAGDSTDTQYF
many	TRBV11-1	NA	TRBJ2-1	TGTGCCAGCAGCTTAGTGTTTGGCAACAATGAGCAGTTCTTC	CASSLVFGNNEQFF
NA	TRBV11-2	TRBD2	TRBJ2-7	TGTGCCAGCCAGACGACTAGCGGGAGCTCCGAGCAGTACTTC	CASQTTSGSSEQYF
many	TRBV6-5	NA	TRBJ2-3	TGTGCCAGCACTCCAGCGGCTCTTAGCACAGATACGCAGTATTTT	CASTPAALSTDTQYF
once	TRBV18	TRBD1	TRBJ2-7	TGTGCCAGCTCACAGGGGACAGGTTTACTCTCCTACGAGCAGTACTTC	CASSQGTGLLSYEQYF
NA	TRBV20-1	TRBD2	TRBJ2-3	TGCAGTGCTAGGGTAGCGGGAGTCACAGATACGCAGTATTTT	CSARVAGVTDTQYF
few	TRBV20-1	NA	TRBJ1-5	TGCAGTGCTAGTTGGGGGTCCCGGGAGCCCCAGCATTTT	CSASWGSREPQHF
NA	TRBV4-3	NA	TRBJ1-2	TGCGCCAGCAGCCAAGCCAGGTGGGCCGCCTATGGCTACACCTTC	CASSQARWAAYGYTF
many	TRBV7-2	NA	TRBJ1-1	TGTGCCAGCAGCTTAGGCGCAGGGGAAGCTTTCTTT	CASSLGAGEAFF
few	TRBV7-2	NA	TRBJ1-6	TGTGCCAGCAGCTTAGCTGGGGTGTCGACCTATAATTCACCCCTCCACTTT	CASSLAGVSTYNSPLHF
NA	TRBV6-2/TRBV6-3	NA	TRBJ2-5	TGTGCCAGCAGTTACTCCTATTCGACAGGCGGGGAGACCCAGTACTTC	CASSYSYSTGGETQYF
few	TRBV4-1	NA	TRBJ2-4	TGCGCCAGCAGCCAAGATCGGTCGAACATTCAGTACTTC	CASSQDRSNIQYF
many	TRBV27	TRBD2	TRBJ2-1	TGTGCCAGCAGTTACGTTAGCGGGACATCCTACAATGAGCAGTTCTTC	CASSYVSGTSYNEQFF
few	TRBV30	TRBD2	TRBJ2-7	TGTGCCTGGAGTGGTACTAGCGACGCCCGACCTGCCTACGAGCAGTACTTC	CAWSGTSDARPAYEQYF
NA	TRBV27	TRBD1	TRBJ1-1	TGTGCCAGCAGAGCCAGAACAGGGGGGAACACTGAAGCTTTCTTT	CASRARTGGNTEAFF
NA	TRBV20-1	TRBD2	TRBJ2-1	TGCAGTGCTAGAGGAGCTAGCGGAGACTTATACAATGAGCAGTTCTTC	CSARGASGDLYNEQFF
many	TRBV4-1	TRBD1	TRBJ2-2	TGCGCCAGCAGCCAATCCCCTGGACAGGGGGAATCCGGGGAGCTGTTTTTT	CASSQSPGQGESGELFF
few	TRBV4-2	NA	TRBJ1-2	TGTGCCAGCAGCCAAGAGAGCGGTGCTAGGGGCTACACCTTC	CASSQESGARGYTF
NA	TRBV15	TRBD2	TRBJ2-5	TGTGCCACCAGCAGAGATTCCCCCCATGCGGGGGAGATCCAGTACTTC	CATSRDSPHAGEIQYF
NA	TRBV28	TRBD1	TRBJ1-5	TGTGCCAGCAGGCTCGAACAGGGGAATCAGCCCCAGCTTTTT	CASRLEQGNQPQLF
NA	TRBV6-6	NA	TRBJ1-4	TGTGCCAGCAGTTACTCCCGGAAGGGGGAAAAACTGTTTTTT	CASSYSRKGEKLFF
NA	TRBV10-3	NA	TRBJ2-7	TGTGCCATCAACCTCAGCCCACTCGGGGACGAGCAGTACTTC	CAINLSPLGDEQYF
few	TRBV20-1	NA	TRBJ2-7	TGCAGTGCTAGAGTCCCGAATAGGGTGAGGTCCTACGAGCAGTACTTC	CSARVPNRVRSYEQYF
few	TRBV7-2	NA	TRBJ2-7	TGTGCCAGCAGCTGGGGACCAATCGAGGGGGAGCAGTACTTC	CASSWGPIEGEQYF
few	TRBV12-3/TRBV12-4	NA	TRBJ1-1	TGTGCCAGCAGGCCGGGACACCAGAACACTGAAGCTTTCTTT	CASRPGHQNTEAFF
NA	TRBV2	TRBD1	TRBJ2-7	TGTGCCAGCAGCGTTGACAGGGTACTCTCCGAGCAGTACTTC	CASSVDRVLSEQYF
few	TRBV4-3	NA	TRBJ2-2	TGCGCCAGCAGCGCCCTAGGGAGCACCGGGGAGCTGTTTTTT	CASSALGSTGELFF
many	TRBV6-5	TRBD2	TRBJ2-3	TGTGCCAGCAGACTATTCGGCGGGAGAGGTACAGATACGCAGTATTTT	CASRLFGGRGTDTQYF
many	TRBV5-5	TRBD1	TRBJ1-2	TGTGCCAGCAGCATACAGGGGGCGGTGGATGGCTACACCTTC	CASSIQGAVDGYTF
NA	TRBV7-3	NA	TRBJ1-1	TGTGCCAGCAGCGCAACGGGGACTATGGTCAACACTGAAGCTTTCTTT	CASSATGTMVNTEAFF
few	TRBV20-1	TRBD2	TRBJ2-6	TGCAGTGCCACCCACGGGGGGACTGGGGCCAACGTCCTGACTTTC	CSATHGGTGANVLTF
few	TRBV7-2	TRBD2	TRBJ2-7	TGTGCCAGCAGCGTAGCGGGCCGCTCCTACGAGCAGTACTTC	CASSVAGRSYEQYF